Listed below are T cell receptor beta chains from one sample, sequenced in a study of immune aging and cytomegalovirus after organ transplant. These receptors lack a known antigen. TCRdb recomputed calls from the single-cell sequencing reads with MiXCR, one row per CDR3 protein. This sample yields 20,000 to 25,000 distinct CDR3 sequences, of which roughly 38% are seen a single time; about 25% belongs to the top ten. This specimen was CMV peptide-activated CD4+ and CD8+ T cells sorted from blood, taken at five time points, pooled. The receptors were gathered from a female donor who had a heart transplant and CMV viremia. The CDR3 runs from the conserved cysteine through the conserved F or W. The order of the fields is J gene, clone size, V gene, D gene, CDR3 DNA, CDR3 protein. D genes are given only for firm matches. Clone sizes are given selectively: once, few, many, or a class where the clone is expanded.

j_call: TRBJ2-1; clone_size: few; v_call: TRBV27; d_call: -; cdr3_nt: TGTGCCAGCAGTTTAAGGGATGAGCAGTTCTTC; cdr3_aa: CASSLRDEQFF
j_call: TRBJ1-2; clone_size: few; v_call: TRBV28; d_call: -; cdr3_nt: TGTGCCAGCAGTTTAGGCTATGGGGGGGCGTCTGGCTACACCTTC; cdr3_aa: CASSLGYGGASGYTF
j_call: TRBJ2-3; clone_size: many; v_call: TRBV20-1; d_call: -; cdr3_nt: TGCAGTGCTAGGGCTTCTAGCACAGATACGCAGTATTTT; cdr3_aa: CSARASSTDTQYF
j_call: TRBJ2-5; clone_size: -; v_call: TRBV9; d_call: -; cdr3_nt: TGTGCCAGCAGCCGAGACCGGGGCCTGGGGACCCAGTACTTC; cdr3_aa: CASSRDRGLGTQYF
j_call: TRBJ2-6; clone_size: medium-sized; v_call: TRBV7-2; d_call: -; cdr3_nt: TGTGCCAGCAGCTTAGAAGCGTTCTCTGGGGCCAACGTCCTGACTTTC; cdr3_aa: CASSLEAFSGANVLTF
j_call: TRBJ1-1; clone_size: -; v_call: TRBV30; d_call: -; cdr3_nt: TGTGCCTGGATTAAGAACCGGTCCCGTGGCACTGAAGCTTTCTTT; cdr3_aa: CAWIKNRSRGTEAFF
j_call: TRBJ1-4; clone_size: -; v_call: TRBV2; d_call: -; cdr3_nt: TGTGCCAGCTTCTCCTCCTCCGGACAGATAAATGAAAAACTGTTTTTT; cdr3_aa: CASFSSSGQINEKLFF
j_call: TRBJ1-2; clone_size: -; v_call: TRBV25-1; d_call: -; cdr3_nt: TGTGCCAGCAGTGATTTAGGGGTGGGCTATGGCTACACCTTC; cdr3_aa: CASSDLGVGYGYTF
j_call: TRBJ1-3; clone_size: few; v_call: TRBV15; d_call: -; cdr3_nt: TGTGCCACCAGCAGAGATCGCCCCGGGGACACCATATATTTT; cdr3_aa: CATSRDRPGDTIYF
j_call: TRBJ2-5; clone_size: -; v_call: TRBV12-3/TRBV12-4; d_call: TRBD1; cdr3_nt: TGTGCCAGCAGTTTGGGGACAGAAGAGACCCAGTACTTC; cdr3_aa: CASSLGTEETQYF
j_call: TRBJ2-7; clone_size: -; v_call: TRBV29-1; d_call: -; cdr3_nt: TGCAGCGTCCCGGGCCCCGCCTACGAGCAGTACTTC; cdr3_aa: CSVPGPAYEQYF
j_call: TRBJ2-1; clone_size: -; v_call: TRBV30; d_call: -; cdr3_nt: TGTGCCTGGAGCGAAGACCAGATTGAGCAGTTCTTC; cdr3_aa: CAWSEDQIEQFF
j_call: TRBJ2-7; clone_size: -; v_call: TRBV28; d_call: TRBD2; cdr3_nt: TGTGCCAGCAGTTTCTCTACTAGCGGGGGGTCCTACGAGCAGTACTTC; cdr3_aa: CASSFSTSGGSYEQYF
j_call: TRBJ1-1; clone_size: many; v_call: TRBV9; d_call: -; cdr3_nt: TGTGCCAGCAGCGTAGAGGGGGGGAGCACTGAAGCTTTCTTT; cdr3_aa: CASSVEGGSTEAFF
j_call: TRBJ2-7; clone_size: -; v_call: TRBV6-5; d_call: -; cdr3_nt: TGTGCCAGCAGTCGCACGGACAGTGACTACGAGCAGTACTTC; cdr3_aa: CASSRTDSDYEQYF
j_call: TRBJ2-7; clone_size: many; v_call: TRBV13; d_call: -; cdr3_nt: TGTGCCAGCAGCTCCGCGGTCCCAGGCGAGCAGTACTTC; cdr3_aa: CASSSAVPGEQYF
j_call: TRBJ2-7; clone_size: -; v_call: TRBV20-1; d_call: TRBD2; cdr3_nt: TGCAGTGCTAGCGGGAGGGCCGATGAGCAGTACTTC; cdr3_aa: CSASGRADEQYF
j_call: TRBJ1-6; clone_size: many; v_call: TRBV2; d_call: -; cdr3_nt: TGTGCCAGCAAAGATAGGACCTTTAATTCACCCCTCCACTTT; cdr3_aa: CASKDRTFNSPLHF
j_call: TRBJ2-1; clone_size: medium-sized; v_call: TRBV6-2/TRBV6-3; d_call: TRBD2; cdr3_nt: TGTGCCAGCAGCCGACTAGCGGGAGCTATAGGGGACAATGAGCAGTTCTTC; cdr3_aa: CASSRLAGAIGDNEQFF
j_call: TRBJ1-1; clone_size: -; v_call: TRBV5-1; d_call: -; cdr3_nt: TGCGCCAGCAGCCCCGGACAGCTTAGGAACACTGAAGCTTTCTTT; cdr3_aa: CASSPGQLRNTEAFF